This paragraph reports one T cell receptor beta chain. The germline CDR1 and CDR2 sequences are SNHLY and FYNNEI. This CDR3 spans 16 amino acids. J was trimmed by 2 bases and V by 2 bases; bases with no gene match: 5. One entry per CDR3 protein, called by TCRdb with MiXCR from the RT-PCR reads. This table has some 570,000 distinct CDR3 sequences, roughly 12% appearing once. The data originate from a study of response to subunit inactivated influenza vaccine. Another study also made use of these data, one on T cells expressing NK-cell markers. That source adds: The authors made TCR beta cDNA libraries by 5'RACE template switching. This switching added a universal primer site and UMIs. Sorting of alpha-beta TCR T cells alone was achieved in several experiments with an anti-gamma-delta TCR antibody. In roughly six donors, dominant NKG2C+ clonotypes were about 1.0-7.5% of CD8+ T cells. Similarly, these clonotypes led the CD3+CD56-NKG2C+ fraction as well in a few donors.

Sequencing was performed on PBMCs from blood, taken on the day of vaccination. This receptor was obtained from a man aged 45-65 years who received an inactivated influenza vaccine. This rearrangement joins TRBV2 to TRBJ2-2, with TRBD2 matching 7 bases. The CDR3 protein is CASSERGLTNTGELFF. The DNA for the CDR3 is TGTGCCAGCAGTGAACGGGGACTAACCAACACCGGGGAGCTGTTTTTT.